Listed below are T cell receptor beta chains from one sample, sequenced in a study of blood T cells in healthy people across ages. TCRdb independently ran MiXCR on the 5' RACE reads; one entry per CDR3 protein. The sample includes some 900,000 distinct CDR3 sequences, around 49% seen only once; the top ten take roughly 13%. Sequencing was done on a sample of blood. These receptors all stem from a man between 25 and 39 years old in good health. The conserved cysteine and the conserved F or W are not part of the CDR3 here. Fields, in order: V gene, J gene, clone size, CDR3 protein. A clone size is listed for some rows: how often the clone was seen (once, few, many), or a class if it is expanded.

v_gene: TRBV12-3/TRBV12-4
j_gene: TRBJ2-5
abundance: NA
CDR3aa: ASRGAGSQETQY

v_gene: TRBV7-2
j_gene: TRBJ2-5
abundance: many
CDR3aa: ASSSYTGRGQETQY

v_gene: TRBV6-2/TRBV6-3
j_gene: NA
abundance: few
CDR3aa: ASSSRGSEQY

v_gene: TRBV29-1
j_gene: TRBJ1-1
abundance: NA
CDR3aa: SGRTGNQAF

v_gene: TRBV7-9
j_gene: TRBJ2-7
abundance: NA
CDR3aa: ASSLLALRSYEQY

v_gene: TRBV7-9
j_gene: TRBJ2-1
abundance: NA
CDR3aa: ASSLVGGVNNEQF

v_gene: TRBV5-4
j_gene: TRBJ2-3
abundance: once
CDR3aa: ASRRDRKTVPTDTQY

v_gene: TRBV15
j_gene: TRBJ2-1
abundance: NA
CDR3aa: ATSRDHREVDEQF

v_gene: TRBV29-1
j_gene: TRBJ2-7
abundance: NA
CDR3aa: SVVGRAYEQY

v_gene: TRBV12-3/TRBV12-4
j_gene: TRBJ1-2
abundance: NA
CDR3aa: ASSLSGIYGYT

v_gene: TRBV6-1
j_gene: TRBJ1-6
abundance: few
CDR3aa: ASSDGGFANSPLH

v_gene: TRBV7-9
j_gene: TRBJ2-4
abundance: few
CDR3aa: ASRGQGTSDIQY

v_gene: TRBV20-1
j_gene: TRBJ2-7
abundance: NA
CDR3aa: SANRGSYEQY

v_gene: TRBV6-2/TRBV6-3
j_gene: TRBJ2-1
abundance: few
CDR3aa: ASSYSGLASYNEQF

v_gene: TRBV27
j_gene: TRBJ1-6
abundance: NA
CDR3aa: ASSWDRGPTETLH

v_gene: TRBV6-5
j_gene: TRBJ2-7
abundance: NA
CDR3aa: ASSSQEAWDEQY

v_gene: TRBV20-1
j_gene: TRBJ2-5
abundance: few
CDR3aa: SARDPQRGNQETQY

v_gene: TRBV7-2
j_gene: TRBJ1-1
abundance: many
CDR3aa: ASSPGQMNTEAF

v_gene: TRBV4-1
j_gene: TRBJ2-3
abundance: NA
CDR3aa: ASSRPGLSDTQY

v_gene: TRBV6-2/TRBV6-3
j_gene: TRBJ2-1
abundance: few
CDR3aa: ASSYDAPGLSYNEQF

v_gene: TRBV28
j_gene: TRBJ2-7
abundance: NA
CDR3aa: ASSPRGIPYEQY

v_gene: TRBV6-5
j_gene: TRBJ1-4
abundance: few
CDR3aa: ASTSGKGEKLF

v_gene: TRBV4-3
j_gene: TRBJ2-3
abundance: NA
CDR3aa: ASSQDRRGDTQY

v_gene: TRBV5-1
j_gene: NA
abundance: once
CDR3aa: ASSSGQGINNEQY

v_gene: TRBV18
j_gene: TRBJ2-3
abundance: NA
CDR3aa: ASSPGLASTDAQY

v_gene: TRBV29-1
j_gene: TRBJ1-4
abundance: few
CDR3aa: SVRGAARHLF

v_gene: TRBV10-3
j_gene: TRBJ2-3
abundance: NA
CDR3aa: AISQLAGDTDTQY

v_gene: TRBV27
j_gene: TRBJ2-7
abundance: few
CDR3aa: ASSLWGNSYEQY

v_gene: TRBV12-3/TRBV12-4
j_gene: TRBJ1-6
abundance: NA
CDR3aa: ASSFGGVGNSPLH

v_gene: TRBV12-3/TRBV12-4
j_gene: TRBJ2-1
abundance: NA
CDR3aa: ASSLRTVPSSYNEQF